This T cell receptor (beta chain) was sequenced during a study of blood T cells in healthy people across ages. Donor samples were obtained from healthy Caucasian individuals from Russia, aged about 6 to 95. The authors extracted at least 6 micrograms of total RNA per sample. Primed by a sample-barcoded 5' primer and a J-beta primer mix, a second PCR proceeded for about 6 to 12 cycles. TCRdb independently ran MiXCR on the 5' RACE reads; one entry per CDR3 protein. Of around 1,700,000 distinct CDR3 sequences detected, 28% appear once; the ten largest clones hold roughly 8.2%. Trimming took off 5 bases at V and 5 bases at J, with 17 bases between the two ends. This CDR3 region has 15 residues. In germline, CDR1 is SGHTA, CDR2 FQGNSA. Study outcomes and limitations: CMV infection status of these donors was not known. Higher diversity and more naive CD4+ cells were features of long-lived donors, compared to aged donors.

As regards this clonotype: Its antigen is unknown.

The receptor's source is a woman in her 30s in good health. The chain joins TRBV7-2 to TRBJ2-3, with D perhaps being TRBD1 or TRBD2 (5 bases each). The sample was blood. The CDR3 DNA sequence: TGTGCCAGCAGCCCCCAAAGTGGTGGGGGAGATACGCAGTATTTT. Residues: CASSPQSGGGDTQYF. Full variable domain (remainder filled in from reference TRBV7-2 and TRBJ2-3): GAGVSQSPSNKVTEKGKDVELRCDPISGHTALYWYRQSLGQGLEFLIYFQGNSAPDKSGLPSDRFSAERTGGSVSTLTIQRTQQEDSAVYLCASSPQSGGGDTQYFGPGTRLTVL.